This T cell receptor (beta chain) comes out of a study of early T cells in non-severe SARS-CoV-2 infection (dated by TCRdb to 2020 to 2023). Regarding the complete study: TCR sequencing used bulk RNA from unsorted whole blood, so alpha and beta chains could not be paired. Broad study findings and their caveats: VDJdb matching was skewed toward anti-spike CD8 responses and likely underestimated virus-specific expansions, missing private and CD4 specificities.

Via the germline V gene, CDR1 is SGHVS and CDR2 FNYEAQ. The cysteine opens and the phenylalanine closes a CDR3 of 13 amino acids. Only the CDR3 part of the read is kept: 39 bases, read in frame from the first base. V is cut by 0 bases and J by 1 base, and the space between the germline ends is 3 bases. A case-control design nested within a healthcare worker cohort in London, UK, was used, with weekly nasopharyngeal swab PCR tests and blood sampling performed. Healthcare workers were recruited between 23 and 31 March 2020, during the week of the UK lockdown, and were followed weekly for up to about 15 weeks. This clonotype was found a few times. Its antigen is currently not known. Base qualities are not provided; no much larger clone lies one nucleotide away. To prepare the library, 5' RACE was applied. The sample was run on a NextSeq 500. In the TCR library protocol, unique molecular identifiers were attached to individual cDNA molecules to correct for PCR bias and sequencing error. Both TCR alpha and beta chains were sequenced, and tight co-correlation was observed between alpha and beta sequence abundances in each sample. The paper's processing steps were these. Decombinator V4 was used to annotate the V gene, J gene and CDR3 of the TCR sequences. Expanded TCRs were defined as changing significantly between any two time points under a Poisson model with p below 0.0001. TCR abundances were normalised to the total number of TCRs sequenced per sample and expressed as counts per million. MAIT TCRs were defined by TRAV1-2 paired with TRAJ12, TRAJ20 or TRAJ33, and iNKT TCRs by TRAV10 paired with TRAJ18. A search of VDJdb, accessed on 1 November 2021, was run for TCRs annotated to CMV, EBV and SARS-CoV-2, with TCRs annotated for multiple antigens excluded. TCRdb handled the public reads itself, with Q25 trimming in fastp and clone calling in MiXCR, and kept productive beta chains. Here each entry gathers all rows of one CDR3 protein and keeps the most common genes and DNA. What appears here as the V and J calls and clone size reflects TCRdb's work, not the paper's. Present in this sample are just over 65,000 distinct CDR3 sequences, roughly 13% of which were seen just once. The ten top clones hold about 8.5% of the sample.

The chain employs TRBV7-6 and TRBJ1-1; the D gene is not confidently resolved. Sequenced sample: whole blood. The origin of this receptor is an adult who was a healthcare worker with PCR-confirmed SARS-CoV-2 infection or an uninfected control (not recorded which). The DNA is TGTGCCAGCAGCTTAGCAGAGAACACTGAAGCTTTCTTT. Its coded protein is CASSLAENTEAFF.